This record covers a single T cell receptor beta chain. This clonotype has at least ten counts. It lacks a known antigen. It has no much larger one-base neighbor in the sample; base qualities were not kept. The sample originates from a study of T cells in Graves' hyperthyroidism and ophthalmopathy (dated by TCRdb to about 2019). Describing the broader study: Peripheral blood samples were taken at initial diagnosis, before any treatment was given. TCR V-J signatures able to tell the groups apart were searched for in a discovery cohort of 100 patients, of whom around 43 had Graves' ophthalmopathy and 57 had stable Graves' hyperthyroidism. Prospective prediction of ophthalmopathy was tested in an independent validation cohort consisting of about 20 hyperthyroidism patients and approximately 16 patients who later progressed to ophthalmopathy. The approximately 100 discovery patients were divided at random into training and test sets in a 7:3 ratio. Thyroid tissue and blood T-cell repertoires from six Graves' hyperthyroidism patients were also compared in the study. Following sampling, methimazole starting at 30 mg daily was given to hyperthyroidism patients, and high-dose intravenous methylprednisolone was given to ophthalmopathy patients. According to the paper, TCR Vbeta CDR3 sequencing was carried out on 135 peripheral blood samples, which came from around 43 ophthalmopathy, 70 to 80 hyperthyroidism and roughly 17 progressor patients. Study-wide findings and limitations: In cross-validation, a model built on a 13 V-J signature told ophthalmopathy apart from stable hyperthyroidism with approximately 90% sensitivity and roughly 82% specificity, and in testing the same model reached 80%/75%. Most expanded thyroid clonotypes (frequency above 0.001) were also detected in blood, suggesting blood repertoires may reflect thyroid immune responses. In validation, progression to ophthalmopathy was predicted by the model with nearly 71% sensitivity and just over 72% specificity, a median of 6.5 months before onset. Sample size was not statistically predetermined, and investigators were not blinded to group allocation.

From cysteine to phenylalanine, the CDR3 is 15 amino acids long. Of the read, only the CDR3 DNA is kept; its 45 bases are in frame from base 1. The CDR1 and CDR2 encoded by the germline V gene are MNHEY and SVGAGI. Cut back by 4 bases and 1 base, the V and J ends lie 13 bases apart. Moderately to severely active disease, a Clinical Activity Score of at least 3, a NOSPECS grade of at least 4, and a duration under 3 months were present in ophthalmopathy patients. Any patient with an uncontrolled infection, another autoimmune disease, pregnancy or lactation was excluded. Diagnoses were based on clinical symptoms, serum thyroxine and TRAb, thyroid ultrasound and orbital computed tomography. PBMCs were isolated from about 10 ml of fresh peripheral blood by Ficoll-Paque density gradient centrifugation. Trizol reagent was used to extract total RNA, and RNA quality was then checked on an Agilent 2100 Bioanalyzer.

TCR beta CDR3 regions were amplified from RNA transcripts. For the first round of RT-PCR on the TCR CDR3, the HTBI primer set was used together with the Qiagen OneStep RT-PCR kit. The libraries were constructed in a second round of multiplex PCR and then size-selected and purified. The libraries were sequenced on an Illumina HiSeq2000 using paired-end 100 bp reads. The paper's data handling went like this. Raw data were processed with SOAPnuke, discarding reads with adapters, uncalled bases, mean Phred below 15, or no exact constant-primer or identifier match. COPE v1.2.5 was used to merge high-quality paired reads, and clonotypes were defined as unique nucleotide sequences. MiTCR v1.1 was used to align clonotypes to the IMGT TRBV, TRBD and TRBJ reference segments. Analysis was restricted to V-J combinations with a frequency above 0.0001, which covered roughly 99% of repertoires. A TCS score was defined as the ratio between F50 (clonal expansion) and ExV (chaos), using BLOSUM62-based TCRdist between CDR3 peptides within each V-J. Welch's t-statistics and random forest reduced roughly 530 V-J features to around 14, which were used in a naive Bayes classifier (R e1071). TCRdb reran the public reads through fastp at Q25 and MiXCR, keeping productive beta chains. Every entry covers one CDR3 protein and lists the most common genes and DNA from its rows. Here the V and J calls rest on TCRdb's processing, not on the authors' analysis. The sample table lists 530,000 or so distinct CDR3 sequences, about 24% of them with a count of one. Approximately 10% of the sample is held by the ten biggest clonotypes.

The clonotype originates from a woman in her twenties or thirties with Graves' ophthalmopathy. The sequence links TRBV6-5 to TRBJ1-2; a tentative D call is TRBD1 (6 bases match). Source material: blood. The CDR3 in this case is CASSSHPDSNYGYTF. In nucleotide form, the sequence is TGTGCCAGCAGTTCACACCCGGACAGTAACTATGGCTACACCTTC.